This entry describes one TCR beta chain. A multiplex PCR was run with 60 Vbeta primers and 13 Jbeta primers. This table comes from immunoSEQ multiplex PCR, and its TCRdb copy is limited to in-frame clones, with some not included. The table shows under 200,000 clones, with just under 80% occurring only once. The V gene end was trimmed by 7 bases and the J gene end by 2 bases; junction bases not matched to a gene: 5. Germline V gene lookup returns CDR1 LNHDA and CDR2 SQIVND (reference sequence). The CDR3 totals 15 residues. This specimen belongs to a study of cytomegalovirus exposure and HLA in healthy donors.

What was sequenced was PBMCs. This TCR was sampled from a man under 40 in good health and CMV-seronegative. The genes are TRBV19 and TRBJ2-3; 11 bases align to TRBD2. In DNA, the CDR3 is TGTGCCAGTACCGAGACTAGCGGGACCACAGATACGCAGTATTTT. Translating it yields CASTETSGTTDTQYF.